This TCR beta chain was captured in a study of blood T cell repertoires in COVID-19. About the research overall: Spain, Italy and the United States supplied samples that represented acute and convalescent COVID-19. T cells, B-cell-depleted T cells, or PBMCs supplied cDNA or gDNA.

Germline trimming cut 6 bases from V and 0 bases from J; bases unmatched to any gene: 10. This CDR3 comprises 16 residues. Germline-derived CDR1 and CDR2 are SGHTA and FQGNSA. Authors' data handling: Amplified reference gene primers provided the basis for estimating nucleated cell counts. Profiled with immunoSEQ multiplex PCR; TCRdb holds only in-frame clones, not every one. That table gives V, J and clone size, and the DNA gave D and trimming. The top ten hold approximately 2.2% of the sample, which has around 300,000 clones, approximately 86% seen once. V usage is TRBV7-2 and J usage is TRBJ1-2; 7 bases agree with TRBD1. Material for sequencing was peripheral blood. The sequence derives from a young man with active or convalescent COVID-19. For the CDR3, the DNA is TGTGCCAGCAGTCACGGGCGTGGGACAGCTAACTATGGCTACACCTTC. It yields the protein CASSHGRGTANYGYTF.